Shown below are 23 T cell receptor beta chains from a single sample sequenced in a study of CD8+ T cells in alopecia areata. It was cDNA, reverse transcribed from extracted RNA, that served as the sequencing template. Assay: immunoSEQ multiplex PCR; the TCRdb copy retains only in-frame clones and omits some. The table shows a few hundred thousand clones, with roughly 44% occurring only once. Documented treatment: oral pan-JAK inhibitor, 5-10 mg twice daily. The sequencing here drew on CD4+ T cells sorted from blood, taken between weeks 36 and 40, from a patient treated with tofacitinib. These receptors were taken from a human donor with alopecia areata.

There are a few counts of this clone. Other DNA sequences from this sample encode an identical CDR3 as well. The V call is TRBV7-2, the J call TRBJ2-3, with unresolved D. The CDR3 has 13 amino acids. Germline V gene sequence: CDR1 SGHTA, CDR2 FQGNSA. V lost 3 bases and J lost 6, with 10 bases in between. The CDR3 DNA is TGTGCCAGCAGCTTGTCCAGGACGGATACGCAGTATTTT. Amino acid sequence: CASSLSRTDTQYF.

In its sample, this clone was seen a few times. The rearrangement links TRBV29-1 to TRBJ2-1, with D tentatively TRBD1 (5 bases). Trimming cost V 5 bases and J 2 bases, with 13 bases left between them. The CDR3 extends over 14 amino acids. The germline V gene has CDR1 SQVTM and CDR2 ANQGSEA. The CDR3 nucleotides read TGCAGCGTTTCCAGGACAAGCACCTACAATGAGCAGTTCTTC. It specifies CSVSRTSTYNEQFF.

The chain recombines TRBV2 with TRBJ1-5; TRBD1 is a possible D gene (5 bases). V lost 7 bases and J 6 bases, leaving 22 bases between the germline ends. The germline V gene has CDR1 SNHLY and CDR2 FYNNEI. CDR3 size: 16 residues. The CDR3 DNA reads TGTGCCAGCAAAAGAGCTACTTTCCCAACAGGTCAGCCCCAGCATTTT. Protein sequence: CASKRATFPTGQPQHF.

The J gene is TRBJ1-1, the V gene TRBV19; D uncertain. CDR1 and CDR2 from the germline V gene are LNHDA and SQIVND (reference sequence). The CDR3 has 16 residues. The ends were cut back, 3 bases at V and 0 bases at J, with 14 bases in the middle. CDR3 sequence reads: CASSIGMAAMNTEAFF. CDR3 nucleotide sequence: TGTGCCAGTAGTATCGGGATGGCCGCGATGAACACTGAAGCTTTCTTT.

This chain joins TRBV6-6 and TRBJ2-7, with D maybe TRBD1 (6 bases). V lost 6 bases and J lost 6, with 24 bases in between. The V gene's germline CDR1 is MNHNY and CDR2 SVGAGI (reference sequence). The CDR3 covers 16 residues. CDR3 DNA sequence: TGTGCCAGCAGCTACAAACAGGGTGTCGCTCGGTTCGAGCAGTACTTC. Amino acid sequence: CASSYKQGVARFEQYF.

This chain joins TRBV27 and TRBJ1-2; 8 positions agree with TRBD1. The CDR3 length is 15 residues. The ends lost 5 bases at V and 4 bases at J; junction bases unmatched: 9. Per the germline V gene, CDR1 is MNHEY and CDR2 is SMNVEV (reference sequence). CDR3 DNA sequence: TGTGCCAGCAGTCTACGGACAGGGACCGGCTATGGCTACACCTTC. Translating it yields CASSLRTGTGYGYTF.

V is TRBV5-1 and J is TRBJ2-5; D unclear. CDR1 and CDR2 from the germline V gene are SGHRS and YFSETQ. There are 12 residues in the CDR3. V was clipped by 3 bases and J by 0 bases, with 3 bases between them. This CDR3 reads CASSWDQETQYF. The CDR3 DNA sequence: TGCGCCAGCAGCTGGGACCAAGAGACCCAGTACTTC.

The J gene is TRBJ2-1, the V gene TRBV7-3; D is ambiguous. This CDR3 region has 13 residues. Germline CDR1 and CDR2: SGHTA and FQGTGA. Trimming removed 0 bases at V and 7 bases at J, with 7 bases between. Written as DNA, the CDR3 is TGTGCCAGCAGCTTAACGAGGAGTAATGAGCAGTTCTTC. It encodes CASSLTRSNEQFF. Full variable domain (remainder filled in from reference TRBV7-3 and TRBJ2-1): GAGVSQTPSNKVTEKGKYVELRCDPISGHTALYWYRQSLGQGPEFLIYFQGTGAADDSGLPNDRFFAVRPEGSVSTLKIQRTERGDSAVYLCASSLTRSNEQFFGPGTRLTVL.

Regarding this clone: One junction end does not reproduce the germline sequence, and a read error may be involved. Other DNA sequences in this specimen translate into the identical CDR3. This rearrangement joins TRBV9 to TRBJ1-2; D not certain. CDR1 and CDR2 (germline): SGDLS, YYNGEE. This CDR3 is 13 amino acids long. CDR3 residues: CASSGRADYGYTF. The CDR3, as DNA: TGCGCCAGCAGCGGTCGTGCGGACTATGGCTACACCTTC. Complete variable domain (other parts from reference TRBV9 and TRBJ1-2): DSGVTQTPKHLITATGQRVTLRCSPRSGDLSVYWYQQSLDQGLQFLIQYYNGEERAKGNILERFSAQQFPDLHSELNLSSLELGDSALYFCASSGRADYGYTFGSGTRLTVV.

CDR3 protein: CASSQRRKAGGITGELFF. The CDR3 bases are TGTGCCAGCAGCCAGCGGAGGAAAGCGGGAGGGATTACCGGGGAGCTGTTTTTT. The chain links TRBV7-9 to TRBJ2-2; 10 bases agree with TRBD2. The CDR3 runs 18 residues. Germline CDR1 and CDR2: SEHNR and FQNEAQ (reference sequence). Losses at the gene ends were 5 bases for V and 5 bases for J; bases not matched to a gene: 14.

A few counts support this clone. The V gene is TRBV30, the J gene TRBJ2-1; tentative D call: TRBD2 (5 bases). The CDR3 loop spans 13 amino acids. In germline, CDR1 is GTSNPN, CDR2 SVGIG (reference sequence). V lost 1 base and J lost 7, with 11 bases in between. This CDR3 reads CAWSGTKRNEQFF. The CDR3 region has the DNA TGTGCCTGGAGTGGGACGAAGCGGAATGAGCAGTTCTTC.

The gene calls are TRBV27 and TRBJ1-4; perhaps TRBD1 as D (5 bases). The germline V gene has CDR1 MNHEY and CDR2 SMNVEV (reference sequence). V lost 6 bases, J lost 5 bases, and 16 bases lay in between. CDR3 length: 15 amino acids. DNA for the CDR3: TGTGCCAGCAGGGGATCGGGACGGAGGAATGAAAAACTGTTTTTT. It yields the protein CASRGSGRRNEKLFF.

The chain has TRBV11-2 and TRBJ2-3; D is ambiguous. Germline-derived CDR1 and CDR2 are SGHAT and FQNNGV. The CDR3 covers 11 residues. The ends were cut back, 5 bases at V and 8 bases at J, with 8 bases in the middle. The DNA of the CDR3 is TGTGCCAGCAGCGCGATGGGTACGCAGTATTTT. It codes for CASSAMGTQYF.

This chain joins TRBV9 and TRBJ2-1; D uncertain. The CDR3 has 13 amino acids. Between the trimmed V and J ends, which lost 4 bases and 9 bases, there was a span of 14 bases. Germline V gene sequence: CDR1 SGDLS, CDR2 YYNGEE. The DNA of the CDR3 is TGTGCCAGCAGCACCGCCCAAGGCGGTGAGCAGTTCTTC. Translation: CASSTAQGGEQFF.

The table lists this clone with a few counts. The genes are TRBV4-2 and TRBJ2-5, with TRBD2 matching 9 bases. The CDR3 has 19 residues. Germline V gene data show CDR1 as LGHNA and CDR2 as YNFKEQ. V was clipped by 4 bases and J by 1 base; unmatched bases: 16. The CDR3 coding sequence is TGTGCCAGCAGCCCGAAGGTTGCTCTAGCGGGAACATCCCAAGAGACCCAGTACTTC. It specifies CASSPKVALAGTSQETQYF.

This clone showed up just a few times. This chain connects TRBV9 to TRBJ2-3; 10 nucleotides align to TRBD2. Germline V CDR1 and CDR2: SGDLS, YYNGEE. V dropped 4 bases and J dropped 5; count of bases not matched to a gene: 7. CDR3 length equals 15 residues. The CDR3 coding sequence is TGTGCCAGCAGCCCTAGCGGGAGCAGGTTAGATACGCAGTATTTT. This sequence encodes CASSPSGSRLDTQYF.

This clone was detected a few times. This chain uses TRBV28 with TRBJ1-5; 7 positions agree with TRBD1. V shed 1 base, J shed 0 bases, and the junction held 0 bases outside the gene matches. The CDR3 loop spans 15 amino acids. Germline assignment: CDR1 MDHEN and CDR2 SYDVKM. The DNA of the CDR3 is TGTGCCAGCAGTTTATCAGGGGGTAGCAATCAGCCCCAGCATTTT. Its translation: CASSLSGGSNQPQHF.

This chain uses TRBV6-4 with TRBJ1-2; D is unclear. The CDR3 extends over 12 amino acids. Germline values: CDR1 MRHNA, CDR2 SNTAGT. V was shortened by 0 bases and J by 7 bases, with 6 bases between the two germline ends. The CDR3 region has the DNA TGTGCCAGCAGTGACTCTGCCGGTGGCTACACCTTC. Translating gives CASSDSAGGYTF.

V usage is TRBV7-2 and J usage is TRBJ2-1; TRBD2 aligns across 9 bases. Germline trimming cut 0 bases from V and 7 bases from J; bases unmatched to any gene: 4. The CDR3 runs to 15 residues. Germline loops: CDR1 SGHTA, CDR2 FQGNSA. Here the CDR3 DNA reads TGTGCCAGCAGCTTAGCTAGCGGGAGTGGGAATGAGCAGTTCTTC. Its translation is CASSLASGSGNEQFF.

The chain employs TRBV10-3 and TRBJ2-5, with D possibly matching TRBD1 (5 bases). This CDR3 contains 12 residues. V was cut by 8 bases and J by 5 bases, with 12 bases left in between. Germline V lookup: CDR1 ENHRY, CDR2 SYGVKD. The DNA of the CDR3 is TGTGCCATCGCCCCTGGGGCTGAGACCCAGTACTTC. Translating gives CAIAPGAETQYF.

The chain employs TRBV6-4 and TRBJ2-3; 7 bases are shared with TRBD1. Germline lookup yields CDR1 MRHNA and CDR2 SNTAGT. The CDR3 totals 14 residues. Losses at the gene ends were 6 bases for V and 5 bases for J; bases not matched to a gene: 8. CDR3 amino acids: CASSRQGLGDTQYF. In nucleotides, the CDR3 is TGTGCCAGCAGCCGACAGGGCCTCGGAGATACGCAGTATTTT.

There are a few counts of this clone. This chain connects TRBV15 to TRBJ2-3; 7 bases map to TRBD2. CDR1 is LNHNV, CDR2 YYDKDF, per germline (reference sequence). The CDR3 extends over 14 amino acids. The ends lost 8 bases at V and 5 bases at J; junction bases unmatched: 10. CDR3 DNA sequence: TGTGCCACCCGGCAGCCGGGGAGGGGAGATACGCAGTATTTT. Translated: CATRQPGRGDTQYF.

The chain employs TRBV4-2 and TRBJ2-1; D is unresolved. Deletions cut 3 bases from V and 9 bases from J, with 12 bases between. The CDR3 spans 13 residues. Germline V gene lookup returns CDR1 LGHNA and CDR2 YNFKEQ. The CDR3 sequence: CASSQARAVEQFF. CDR3 nucleotides: TGTGCCAGCAGCCAGGCACGAGCCGTTGAGCAGTTCTTC.